A single sample is the source of the 18 T cell receptor beta chains below, sequenced in a study of cytomegalovirus exposure and HLA in healthy donors. A multiplex PCR was run with 60 Vbeta primers and 13 Jbeta primers. Assay used: immunoSEQ multiplex PCR; TCRdb lists only in-frame clones, some missing. The table shows roughly 200,000 clones, with about 90% occurring only once. The sequencing input was PBMCs. The origin of the receptors is a boy aged 2-9 years in good health and CMV-seronegative.

V and J are TRBV15 and TRBJ2-1; 11 nucleotides line up with TRBD2. This CDR3 has 20 residues. Trimming cost V 3 bases and J 0 bases; bases outside gene matches: 13. Germline CDR1 is LNHNV and CDR2 is YYDKDF (reference sequence). The CDR3, as DNA: TGTGCCACCAGCAGGGCCTCTATGACTAGCGGGATAAGCTCCTACAATGAGCAGTTCTTC. This translates into CATSRASMTSGISSYNEQFF.

J is TRBJ1-2 and V is TRBV10-3; 9 nucleotides match TRBD1. The CDR3 is made up of 17 amino acids. V dropped 2 bases and J dropped 6; count of bases not matched to a gene: 13. The germline CDR1 and CDR2 sequences are ENHRY and SYGVKD. CDR3 amino acids: CAISEILTPGQGDGYTF. In DNA, the CDR3 is TGTGCCATCAGTGAGATATTAACCCCGGGACAGGGCGATGGCTACACCTTC.

The rearrangement joins TRBV5-4 to TRBJ2-3; 7 bases map to TRBD2. CDR1 is SGHNT, CDR2 YYREEE, per germline (reference sequence). The CDR3 runs to 14 residues. Trimming removed 7 bases from V and 2 bases from J; junction bases left unmatched: 7. CDR3 loop: CASREELATDTQYF. The CDR3, as DNA: TGTGCCAGCCGGGAGGAGCTAGCCACAGATACGCAGTATTTT.

This clone was counted between two and nine times. This chain connects TRBV6-5 to TRBJ1-5; 10 positions agree with TRBD1. CDR1 is MNHEY, CDR2 SVGAGI, per germline. Trimming at V came to 5 bases and at J to 4 bases, leaving 5 bases not matched to a gene. The CDR3 is 15 residues long. CDR3 residues: CASSRGQGRNQPQHF. The CDR3 nucleotides read TGTGCCAGCAGTAGGGGACAGGGGAGAAATCAGCCCCAGCATTTT.

The V and J genes are TRBV7-3 and TRBJ1-1; D is ambiguous. CDR1 is SGHTA, CDR2 FQGTGA, per germline. Trimming stripped 1 base from V and 5 bases from J, with 20 bases between. CDR3 size: 17 residues. CDR3 DNA sequence: TGTGCCAGCAGCTTAATCGGCGGGGAGGGCCCGAGGACTGAAGCTTTCTTT. Translation: CASSLIGGEGPRTEAFF. The full variable domain, in which reference TRBV7-3 and TRBJ1-1 provide the parts outside the CDR3, is GAGVSQTPSNKVTEKGKYVELRCDPISGHTALYWYRQSLGQGPEFLIYFQGTGAADDSGLPNDRFFAVRPEGSVSTLKIQRTERGDSAVYLCASSLIGGEGPRTEAFFGQGTRLTVV.

This chain uses TRBV28 with TRBJ1-4; 8 bases align to TRBD1. The CDR3 runs to 16 residues. Trimming at V came to 3 bases and at J to 7 bases, leaving 10 bases not matched to a gene. Germline loops: CDR1 MDHEN, CDR2 SYDVKM. The CDR3 DNA follows: TGTGCCAGCAGTTTCCCCGGACAGGGACTAACTGAAAAACTGTTTTTT. This encodes CASSFPGQGLTEKLFF.

This clone was observed a single time. The chain combines TRBV7-3 with TRBJ2-1; 12 bases align to TRBD2. V lost 5 bases, J lost 4 bases, and 3 bases stayed unmatched. Germline CDR1 SGHTA, CDR2 FQGTGA. CDR3 size: 15 residues. The CDR3 DNA follows: TGTGCCAGCAGCGAGACTAGCGGGGGATACAATGAGCAGTTCTTC. It specifies CASSETSGGYNEQFF.

This clone was observed a few times. The rearrangement uses TRBV7-3 and TRBJ2-2; D is uncertain. The V end was cut by 1 base, the J end by 5 bases, with 14 bases between. This CDR3 has 16 amino acids. The germline gives CDR1 SGHTA, CDR2 FQGTGA. CDR3 sequence (DNA): TGTGCCAGCAGCTTAATTCCCGTAGAATCAACCGGGGAGCTGTTTTTT. Protein product: CASSLIPVESTGELFF.

This clone was seen a single time. The chain recombines TRBV28 with TRBJ1-2; 7 bases fit TRBD1. V shed 2 bases and J 7 bases; nucleotides not matched to a gene: 16. CDR3 length: 17 amino acids. Looked up from germline, CDR1 is MDHEN and CDR2 is SYDVKM. Here the CDR3 reads CASSLDFGTALVGGYTF. CDR3 DNA: TGTGCCAGCAGTTTAGACTTTGGGACAGCCCTCGTGGGTGGCTACACCTTC.

In the case of this clone: A read error may produce the germline difference seen at one junction end. V usage is TRBV2 and J usage is TRBJ2-5; TRBD2 is a possible D gene (5 bases). The germline V gene encodes CDR1 SNHLY and CDR2 FYNNEI. This CDR3 is built from 13 residues. In DNA form, the CDR3 reads TGTGCCAGCAGTCAAGCGGCCCAAGAGACCCAGTACTTC. The encoded protein is CASSQAAQETQYF.

The V and J genes are TRBV2 and TRBJ1-1, with unresolved D. The CDR3 runs to 13 residues. The germline V and J ends were trimmed by 8 bases and 3 bases, with 13 bases remaining between them. Per the germline V gene, CDR1 is SNHLY and CDR2 is FYNNEI. The CDR3 loop is CASGASEDTEAFF. CDR3 in DNA: TGTGCCAGCGGTGCCTCAGAGGACACTGAAGCTTTCTTT.

The J gene is TRBJ1-1, the V gene TRBV29-1; D is undetermined. The ends were cut back, 3 bases at V and 9 bases at J, with 17 bases in the middle. CDR3 length: 13 amino acids. CDR1 and CDR2 from the germline V gene are SQVTM and ANQGSEA. CDR3 residues: CSVEGGTDEKAFF. The CDR3 DNA is TGCAGCGTTGAGGGAGGAACGGACGAAAAAGCTTTCTTT.

The chain joins TRBV18 to TRBJ2-3, with TRBD2 identical over 11 bases. V lost 3 bases and J lost 2; bases outside the gene matches: 1. The CDR3 runs 15 residues. Germline V lookup: CDR1 KGHSH, CDR2 LQKENI. CDR3 residues: CASSPGLADTDTQYF. In nucleotides, the CDR3 is TGTGCCAGCTCACCGGGACTAGCGGACACAGATACGCAGTATTTT.

The V call is TRBV11-2, the J call TRBJ2-3; 10 bases agree with TRBD2. CDR3 length: 16 amino acids. Losses at the gene ends were 1 base for V and 6 bases for J; bases not matched to a gene: 7. Germline lookup yields CDR1 SGHAT and CDR2 FQNNGV. CDR3 DNA sequence: TGTGCCAGCAGCTTAGTCCTAGCGGGAGAGTGGGATACGCAGTATTTT. Its translation is CASSLVLAGEWDTQYF.

This chain connects TRBV30 to TRBJ2-7, with D possibly TRBD1 on 6 matching bases. This CDR3 spans 12 amino acids. Per germline, CDR1 GTSNPN and CDR2 SVGIG (reference sequence). Trimming removed 4 bases at V and 3 bases at J, with 10 bases between. For the CDR3, the DNA is TGTGCCTGGATAACAGGGAGCTACGAGCAGTACTTC. Its protein product is CAWITGSYEQYF.

This chain connects TRBV5-6 to TRBJ2-5; 10 nucleotides line up with TRBD1. Gene TRBJ2-7 matches the end of the DNA better, so the J call may be wrong. CDR1 SGHDT and CDR2 YYEEEE come from the germline V gene. This CDR3 spans 14 amino acids. The CDR3 is CASSWDRGTYEQYF. The CDR3, as DNA: TGTGCCAGCAGCTGGGACAGGGGCACTTACGAGCAGTACTTC.

This chain links TRBV7-8 with TRBJ2-1; 11 bases align to TRBD2. The CDR3 loop spans 14 amino acids. Germline V lookup: CDR1 SGHVS, CDR2 FQNEAQ. After removal of 7 bases from V and 16 bases from J, the junction contained 15 bases not matched to a gene. CDR3 loop: CASKPGTSGTFTFF. For the CDR3, the DNA is TGTGCCAGCAAACCAGGGACTAGCGGCACCTTTACCTTCTTC.

The rearrangement joins TRBV28 to TRBJ2-7, with TRBD1 matching 7 bases. Germline V gives CDR1 MDHEN, CDR2 SYDVKM. This CDR3 is built from 15 residues. The trim removed 4 bases at V and 0 bases at J, leaving 6 bases unmatched. Here the CDR3 reads CASSSPTGSSYEQYF. CDR3 DNA: TGTGCCAGCAGTTCCCCGACAGGGAGCTCCTACGAGCAGTACTTC.